This TCR beta chain was retrieved from a study of blood T cell repertoires in COVID-19. V lost 6 bases and J lost 1; bases outside the gene matches: 2. Germline CDR1 is MRHNA and CDR2 is SNTAGT. This CDR3 contains 15 residues. Sequencing was performed with immunoSEQ multiplex PCR; in TCRdb, only in-frame clones are kept and a portion is missing. The sample records 310,000 or so clones, around 87% being singletons. This receptor was obtained from a woman in her late teens or twenties with acute COVID-19. Sequenced: PBMCs or T cells enriched from blood (not recorded which). V and J are TRBV6-4 and TRBJ2-2; the match to TRBD2 covers 10 bases. CDR3 loop: CASRRTSGNTGELFF. CDR3 sequence (DNA): TGTGCCAGCAGAAGGACTAGCGGGAACACCGGGGAGCTGTTTTTT.